This T cell receptor beta chain was sequenced for a study of OX40 agonist ivuxolimab in advanced cancers. Turning to the study itself: There were three patients with partial responses, one having hepatocellular carcinoma and two cutaneous melanoma.

Excluded were patients having autoimmune disease history or systemic immunosuppression. Sequencing was performed with immunoSEQ multiplex PCR; in TCRdb, only in-frame clones are kept and a portion is missing. The profile covers roughly 46,000 clones, with about 79% appearing a single time and approximately 2% taken by the ten largest. Trimming removed 0 bases from V and 3 bases from J; junction bases left unmatched: 13. The CDR3 extends over 20 amino acids. Looked up from germline, CDR1 is SGHVS and CDR2 is FNYEAQ. This specimen was CD4+ or CD8+ T cells sorted from blood, taken in a trial of the OX40 agonist ivuxolimab. V gene TRBV7-6 combines with J gene TRBJ2-5; 13 positions agree with TRBD2. The clonotype comes from an adult with an advanced solid tumor such as melanoma, head and neck, liver or kidney cancer. CDR3 protein: CASSLALLAGGRGVEETQYF. The CDR3 nucleotides read TGTGCCAGCAGCTTAGCGCTACTAGCGGGGGGGCGTGGGGTGGAAGAGACCCAGTACTTC.